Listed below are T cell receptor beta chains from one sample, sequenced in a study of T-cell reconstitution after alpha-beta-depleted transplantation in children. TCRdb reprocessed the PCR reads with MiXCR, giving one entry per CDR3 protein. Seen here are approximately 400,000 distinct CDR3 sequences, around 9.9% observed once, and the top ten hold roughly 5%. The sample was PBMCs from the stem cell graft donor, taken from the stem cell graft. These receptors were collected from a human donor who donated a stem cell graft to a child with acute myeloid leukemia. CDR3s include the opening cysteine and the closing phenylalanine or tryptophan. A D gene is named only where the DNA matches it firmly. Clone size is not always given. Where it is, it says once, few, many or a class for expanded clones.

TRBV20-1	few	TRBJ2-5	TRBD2	CSAGTSMETQYF	TGCAGTGCTGGGACTAGCATGGAGACCCAGTACTTC
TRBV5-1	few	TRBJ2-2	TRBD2	CASSLRLAGNTGELFF	TGCGCCAGCAGCCTTAGACTAGCGGGAAACACCGGGGAGCTGTTTTTT
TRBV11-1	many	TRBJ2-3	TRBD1	CASSSRQGGTDTQYF	TGTGCCAGCAGCTCTCGACAGGGGGGTACAGATACGCAGTATTTT
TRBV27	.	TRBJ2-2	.	CASSLVVQNTGELFF	TGTGCCAGCAGTTTAGTGGTACAGAACACCGGGGAGCTGTTTTTT
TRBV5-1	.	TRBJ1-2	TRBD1	CASSPTGDSNYGYTF	TGCGCCAGCAGCCCCACAGGGGACTCTAACTATGGCTACACCTTC
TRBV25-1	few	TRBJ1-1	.	CASTKDGVNTEAFF	TGTGCCAGCACAAAGGATGGGGTGAACACTGAAGCTTTCTTT
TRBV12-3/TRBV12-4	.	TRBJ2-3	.	CASSLAFFEYPDTQYF	TGTGCCAGCAGTTTGGCTTTCTTCGAATACCCAGATACGCAGTATTTT
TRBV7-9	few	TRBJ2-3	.	CASSPMLGDTQYF	TGTGCCAGCAGCCCTATGCTAGGGGATACGCAGTATTTT
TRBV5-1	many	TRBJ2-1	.	CASSLAGTPTFNEQFF	TGCGCCAGCAGCTTGGCCGGGACGCCTACGTTCAATGAGCAGTTCTTC
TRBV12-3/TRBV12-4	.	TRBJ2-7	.	CASSQPGSREQYF	TGTGCCAGCAGTCAACCGGGGTCGCGGGAGCAGTACTTC
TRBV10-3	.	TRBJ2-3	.	CAISPGAGDTQYF	TGTGCCATCAGCCCAGGGGCCGGAGATACGCAGTATTTT
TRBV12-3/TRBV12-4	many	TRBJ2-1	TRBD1	CASSPTTGGNEQFF	TGTGCCAGCAGTCCCACTACAGGGGGCAATGAGCAGTTCTTC
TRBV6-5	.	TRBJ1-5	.	CASSFQGNNQPQHF	TGTGCCAGCAGTTTTCAGGGTAACAATCAGCCCCAGCATTTT
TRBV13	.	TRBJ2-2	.	CASSLGGRSLELFF	TGTGCCAGCAGCTTAGGTGGCCGCTCCCTGGAGCTGTTTTTT
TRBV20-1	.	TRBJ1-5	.	CSARPGPGSNQPQHF	TGCAGTGCTAGACCAGGGCCCGGTAGCAATCAGCCCCAGCATTTT
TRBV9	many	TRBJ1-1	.	CASSLDGRNTEAFF	TGTGCCAGCAGCCTTGACGGGCGGAACACTGAAGCTTTCTTT
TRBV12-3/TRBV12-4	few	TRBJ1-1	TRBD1	CASSGQQNTEAFF	TGTGCCAGTTCGGGACAGCAGAACACTGAAGCTTTCTTT
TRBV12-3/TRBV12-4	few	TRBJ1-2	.	CASSLMAGAGYTF	TGTGCCAGCAGCCTTATGGCAGGGGCGGGCTACACCTTC
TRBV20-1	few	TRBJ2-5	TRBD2	CSARKTSGGKETQYF	TGCAGTGCTAGAAAAACTAGCGGGGGGAAAGAGACCCAGTACTTC
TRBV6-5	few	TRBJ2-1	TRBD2	CASSYSPLAALMEQFF	TGTGCCAGCAGTTACTCTCCACTAGCGGCTCTTATGGAGCAGTTCTTC
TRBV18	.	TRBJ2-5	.	CASSPGRQWETQYF	TGTGCCAGCTCACCAGGGAGACAGTGGGAGACCCAGTACTTC
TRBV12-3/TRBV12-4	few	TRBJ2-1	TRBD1	CASSLGTAMVWEFF	TGTGCCAGCAGTTTGGGGACAGCGATGGTATGGGAGTTCTTC
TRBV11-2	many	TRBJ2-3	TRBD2	CASSLYRTSGTHTDTQYF	TGTGCCAGCAGCTTATATCGGACTAGCGGGACTCACACAGATACGCAGTATTTT
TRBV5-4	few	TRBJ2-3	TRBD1	CASSEGQGGADTQYF	TGTGCCAGCAGCGAGGGACAGGGGGGTGCAGATACGCAGTATTTT
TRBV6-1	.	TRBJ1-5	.	CASSLLGVGSNQPQHF	TGTGCCAGCAGCCTCCTCGGTGTCGGTAGCAATCAGCCCCAGCATTTT
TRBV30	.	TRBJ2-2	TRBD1	CAWRGRTGGNTGELFF	TGTGCCTGGAGGGGGAGGACAGGGGGGAACACCGGGGAGCTGTTTTTT
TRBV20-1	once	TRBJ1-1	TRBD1	CSAWDRRGTEAFF	TGCAGTGCTTGGGACAGAAGAGGCACTGAAGCTTTCTTT
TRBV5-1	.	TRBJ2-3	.	CASSSLGDPRLDTQYF	TGCGCCAGCAGCTCTCTTGGGGACCCGCGTTTAGATACGCAGTATTTT
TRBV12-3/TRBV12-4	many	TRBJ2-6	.	CASSFWSSGANVLTF	TGTGCCAGCAGTTTTTGGAGCTCTGGGGCCAACGTCCTGACTTTC
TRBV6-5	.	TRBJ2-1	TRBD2	CASSYGRGGAYNEQFF	TGTGCCAGCAGTTACGGTCGCGGGGGGGCCTACAATGAGCAGTTCTTC
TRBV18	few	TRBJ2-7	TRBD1	CASSPQGAQVEEQYF	TGTGCCAGCTCACCGCAGGGGGCCCAGGTAGAAGAGCAGTACTTC
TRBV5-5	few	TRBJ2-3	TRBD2	CASSRGLAGGWTDTQYF	TGTGCCAGCAGCCGGGGACTAGCGGGGGGTTGGACAGATACGCAGTATTTT
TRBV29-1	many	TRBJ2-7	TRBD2	CSVVASLAGGEQYF	TGCAGCGTTGTTGCGTCCCTAGCGGGAGGGGAGCAGTACTTC
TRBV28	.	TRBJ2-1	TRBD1	CASSSPRDRGGNEQFF	TGTGCCAGCAGTTCCCCCCGGGACAGGGGCGGCAATGAGCAGTTCTTC
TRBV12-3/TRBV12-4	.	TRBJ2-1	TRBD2	CASSPPLAGGHNEQFF	TGTGCCAGCAGCCCACCCTTAGCGGGGGGCCACAATGAGCAGTTCTTC
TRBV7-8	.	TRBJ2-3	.	CASSNRTPTDTQYF	TGTGCCAGCAGCAACCGGACACCAACAGATACGCAGTATTTT
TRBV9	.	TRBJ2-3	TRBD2	CASSALGTSGDTQYF	TGTGCCAGCAGCGCCCTCGGGACTAGTGGAGATACGCAGTATTTT
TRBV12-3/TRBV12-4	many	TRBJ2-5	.	CASSSFQETQYF	TGTGCCAGCAGCTCATTCCAAGAGACCCAGTACTTC
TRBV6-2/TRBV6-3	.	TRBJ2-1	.	CASSSPTFNEQFF	TGTGCCAGCAGTTCCCCCACTTTCAATGAGCAGTTCTTC
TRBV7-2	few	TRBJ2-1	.	CASSLVPAGRYNEQFF	TGTGCCAGCAGCTTAGTCCCGGCGGGGAGGTACAATGAGCAGTTCTTC
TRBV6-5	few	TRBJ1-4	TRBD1	CASQGDNEKLFF	TGTGCCAGTCAGGGGGACAATGAAAAACTGTTTTTT
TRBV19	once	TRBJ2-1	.	CASTFTGVGLASYNEQFF	TGTGCCAGTACCTTTACGGGGGTGGGGCTAGCCTCTTACAATGAGCAGTTCTTC
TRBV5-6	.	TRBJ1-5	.	CASSSQGNVPNQPQHF	TGTGCCAGCAGCTCACAGGGCAACGTACCCAATCAGCCCCAGCATTTT
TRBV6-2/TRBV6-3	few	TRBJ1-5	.	CASRKTGGESRPQHF	TGTGCCAGCAGAAAAACTGGGGGTGAAAGCCGGCCCCAGCATTTT
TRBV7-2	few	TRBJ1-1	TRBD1	CASNHRGDAEAFF	TGTGCCAGCAATCACAGGGGTGACGCTGAAGCTTTCTTT
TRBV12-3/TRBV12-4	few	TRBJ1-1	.	CASSSGGYRGAFF	TGTGCCAGCAGTTCCGGTGGGTATAGAGGGGCTTTCTTT
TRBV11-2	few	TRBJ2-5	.	CASSLSTEETQYF	TGTGCCAGCAGCTTATCGACTGAAGAGACCCAGTACTTC
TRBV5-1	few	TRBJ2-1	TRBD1	CASSSPTGLDEQFF	TGCGCCAGCAGCTCCCCGACAGGGTTGGATGAGCAGTTCTTC
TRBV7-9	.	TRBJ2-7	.	CASSLGLLNYEQYF	TGTGCCAGCAGCTTGGGACTCTTAAACTACGAGCAGTACTTC
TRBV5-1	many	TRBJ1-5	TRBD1	CASSSGGDQPQHF	TGCGCCAGCAGCTCAGGGGGCGATCAGCCCCAGCATTTT
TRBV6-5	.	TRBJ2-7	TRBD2	CASSYTWAGGPEEQYF	TGTGCCAGCAGTTACACCTGGGCGGGAGGGCCTGAGGAGCAGTACTTC
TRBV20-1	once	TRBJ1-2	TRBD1	CSADPGQRLTNYGYTF	TGCAGTGCTGATCCGGGACAGCGACTTACTAACTATGGCTACACCTTC
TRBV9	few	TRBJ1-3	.	CASSAPGNAGNTIYF	TGTGCCAGCAGCGCGCCAGGGAATGCTGGAAACACCATATATTTT
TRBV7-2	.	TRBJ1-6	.	CASSLKPGDNSPLHF	TGTGCCAGCAGCTTAAAGCCCGGGGATAATTCACCCCTCCACTTT